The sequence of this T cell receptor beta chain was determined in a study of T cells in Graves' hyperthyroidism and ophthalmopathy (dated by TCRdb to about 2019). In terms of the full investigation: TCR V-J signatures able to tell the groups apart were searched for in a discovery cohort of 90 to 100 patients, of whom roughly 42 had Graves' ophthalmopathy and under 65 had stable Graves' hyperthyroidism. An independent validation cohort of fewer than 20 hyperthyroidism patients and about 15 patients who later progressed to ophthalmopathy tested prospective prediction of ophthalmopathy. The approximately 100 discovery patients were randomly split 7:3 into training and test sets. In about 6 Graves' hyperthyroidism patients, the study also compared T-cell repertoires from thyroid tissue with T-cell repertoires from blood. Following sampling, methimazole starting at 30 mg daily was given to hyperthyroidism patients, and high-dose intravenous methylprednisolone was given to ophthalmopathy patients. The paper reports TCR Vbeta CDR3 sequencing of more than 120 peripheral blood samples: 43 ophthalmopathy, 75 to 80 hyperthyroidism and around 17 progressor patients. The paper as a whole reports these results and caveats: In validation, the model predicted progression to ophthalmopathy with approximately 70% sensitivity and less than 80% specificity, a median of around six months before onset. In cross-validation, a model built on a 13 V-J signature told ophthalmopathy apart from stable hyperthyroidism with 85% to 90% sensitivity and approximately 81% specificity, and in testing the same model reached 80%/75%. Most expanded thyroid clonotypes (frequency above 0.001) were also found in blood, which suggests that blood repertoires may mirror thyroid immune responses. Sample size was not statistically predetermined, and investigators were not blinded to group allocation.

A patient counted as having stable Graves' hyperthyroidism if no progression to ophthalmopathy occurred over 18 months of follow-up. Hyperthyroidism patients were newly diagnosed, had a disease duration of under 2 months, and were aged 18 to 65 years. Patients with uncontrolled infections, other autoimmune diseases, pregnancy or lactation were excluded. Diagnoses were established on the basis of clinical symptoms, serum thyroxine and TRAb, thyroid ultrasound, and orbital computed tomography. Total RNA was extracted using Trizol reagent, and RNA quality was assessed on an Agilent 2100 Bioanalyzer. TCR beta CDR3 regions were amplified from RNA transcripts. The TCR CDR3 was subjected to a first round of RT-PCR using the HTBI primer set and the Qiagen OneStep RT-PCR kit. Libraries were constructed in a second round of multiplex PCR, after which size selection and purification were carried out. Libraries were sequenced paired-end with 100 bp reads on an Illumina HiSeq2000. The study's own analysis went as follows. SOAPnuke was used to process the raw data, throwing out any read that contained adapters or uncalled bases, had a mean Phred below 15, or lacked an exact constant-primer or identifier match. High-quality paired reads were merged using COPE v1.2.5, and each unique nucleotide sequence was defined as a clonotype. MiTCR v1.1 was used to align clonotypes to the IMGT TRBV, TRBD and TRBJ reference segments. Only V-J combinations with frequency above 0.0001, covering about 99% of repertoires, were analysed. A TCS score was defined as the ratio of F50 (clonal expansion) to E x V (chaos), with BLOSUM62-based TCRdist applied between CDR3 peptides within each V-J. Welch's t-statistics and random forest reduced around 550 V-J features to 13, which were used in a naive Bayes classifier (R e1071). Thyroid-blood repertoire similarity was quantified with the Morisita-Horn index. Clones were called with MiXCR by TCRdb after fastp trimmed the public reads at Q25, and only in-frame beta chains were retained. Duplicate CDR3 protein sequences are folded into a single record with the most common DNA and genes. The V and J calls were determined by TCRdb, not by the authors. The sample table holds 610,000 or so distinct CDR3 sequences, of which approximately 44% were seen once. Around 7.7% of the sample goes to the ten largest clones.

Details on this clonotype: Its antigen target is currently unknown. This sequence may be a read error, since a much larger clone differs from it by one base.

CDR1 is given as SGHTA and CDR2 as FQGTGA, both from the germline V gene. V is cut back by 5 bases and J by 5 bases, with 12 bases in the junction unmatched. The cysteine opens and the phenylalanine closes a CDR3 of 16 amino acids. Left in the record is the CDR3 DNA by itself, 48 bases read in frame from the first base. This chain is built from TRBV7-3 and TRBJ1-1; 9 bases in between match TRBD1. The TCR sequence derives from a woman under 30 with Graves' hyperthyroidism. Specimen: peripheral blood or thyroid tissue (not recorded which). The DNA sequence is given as TGTGCCAGCAGCCATGAATCAGGGGACAGGGAAACTGAAGCTTTCTTT. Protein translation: CASSHESGDRETEAFF.